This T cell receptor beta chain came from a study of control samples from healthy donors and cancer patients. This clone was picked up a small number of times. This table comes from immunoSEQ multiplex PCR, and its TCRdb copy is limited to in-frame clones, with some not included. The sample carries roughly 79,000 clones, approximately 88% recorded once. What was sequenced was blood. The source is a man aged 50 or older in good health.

The CDR3: CASSRNRLDGPYYGYTF. The CDR3 region has the DNA TGCGCCAGCAGCCGTAATCGATTAGACGGACCCTACTATGGCTACACCTTC. V and J are TRBV5-1 and TRBJ1-2; no clear D. The V end was cut by 4 bases, the J end by 3 bases, with 22 bases between. The CDR3 length is 17 residues. Germline V gives CDR1 SGHRS, CDR2 YFSETQ.